This entry lists 17 T cell receptor beta chains sequenced from one sample in a study of shared clonotypes between healthy human individuals. This table comes from immunoSEQ multiplex PCR, and its TCRdb copy is limited to in-frame clones, with some not included. The data contain roughly 1 million clones, about 74% of them singletons. Sequencing used memory CD4+ T cells sorted from blood. As to subset: CD45RA-negative fraction. These receptors originate from a man between 18 and 29 years old in good health.

The chain combines TRBV11-2 with TRBJ2-7; D gene uncertain. Between the trimmed V and J ends, which lost 2 bases and 4 bases, there was a span of 9 bases. This CDR3 has 13 residues. Germline lookup yields CDR1 SGHAT and CDR2 FQNNGV. CDR3 sequence: CASSLPGRYEQYF. The CDR3 coding sequence is TGTGCCAGCAGCTTACCCGGACGTTACGAGCAGTACTTC.

As concerns this clone: A junction boundary mismatches the germline segment, possibly from a read error. The rearrangement joins TRBV7-7 to TRBJ2-2, with 13 bases lining up with TRBD2. CDR3 size: 15 residues. Looked up from germline, CDR1 is SSHAT and CDR2 is FNYEAQ (reference sequence). CDR3 in amino acids: CASSPGLAGAGELFF. The CDR3 bases are TGTGCTAGCAGCCCCGGACTAGCGGGAGCCGGGGAGCTGTTTTTT.

The CDR3 region is CASSSGRYYEQYF. In nucleotides, the CDR3 is TGTGCCAGTAGCTCCGGCCGTTACTACGAGCAGTACTTC. The chain uses TRBV19 and TRBJ2-7; D gene ambiguous. Per germline, CDR1 LNHDA and CDR2 SQIVND (reference sequence). This CDR3 contains 13 residues. The germline V and J ends were trimmed by 6 bases and 3 bases, with 12 bases remaining between them. Using reference TRBV19 and TRBJ2-7 for the parts outside the CDR3, the full variable domain is DGGITQSPKYLFRKEGQNVTLSCEQNLNHDAMYWYRQDPGQGLRLIYYSQIVNDFQKGDIAEGYSVSREKKESFPLTVTSAQKNPTAFYLCASSSGRYYEQYFGPGTRLTVT.

The rearrangement joins TRBV5-4 to TRBJ1-1, with 10 nucleotides matching TRBD1. Trimming cost V 0 bases and J 5 bases; bases outside gene matches: 7. The CDR3 spans 16 residues. The germline CDR1 and CDR2 sequences are SGHNT and YYREEE (reference sequence). The CDR3 loop reads CASSLAQGDRGTEAFF. CDR3 DNA sequence: TGTGCCAGCAGCTTGGCCCAGGGGGACAGGGGAACTGAAGCTTTCTTT.

The V call is TRBV7-2, the J call TRBJ1-3; perhaps TRBD1 as D (5 bases). Trimming took 2 bases from V and 0 from J, leaving 17 bases between them. The CDR3 is 18 residues long. Germline values: CDR1 SGHTA, CDR2 FQGNSA. The CDR3 sequence: CASSLNSFGGRSGNTIYF. The DNA for the CDR3 is TGTGCCAGCAGCTTAAATTCCTTTGGGGGTCGCTCTGGAAACACCATATATTTT.

CDR3 sequence: CASSLSGHQGYEQYF. CDR3 nucleotides: TGTGCCAGCAGTTTATCGGGACACCAAGGGTATGAGCAGTACTTC. This chain uses TRBV28 with TRBJ2-7; possible D gene TRBD1, 6 bases. Trimming removed 1 base from V and 7 bases from J, with 17 bases in between. Germline values: CDR1 MDHEN, CDR2 SYDVKM. The CDR3 is made up of 15 amino acids.

V and J are TRBV4-3 and TRBJ2-7, with D unresolved. Germline loops: CDR1 LGHNA, CDR2 YSLEER. The CDR3 has 13 amino acids. Trimming pared 0 bases from V and 6 bases from J, leaving 9 bases between. The CDR3 nucleotides read TGCGCCAGCAGCCAAGATTTAAGGGCCGAGCAGTACTTC. Translation: CASSQDLRAEQYF.

The chain carries TRBV5-6 and TRBJ2-5, with 14 bases matching TRBD2. V trimming: 3 bases; J trimming: 5 bases; junction bases outside the gene matches: 6. CDR1 is SGHDT and CDR2 is YYEEEE in the germline V gene. The CDR3 is 16 residues long. Here the CDR3 reads CASSSPGLAGEETQYF. CDR3 nucleotides: TGTGCCAGCAGCTCCCCGGGACTAGCGGGAGAGGAGACCCAGTACTTC.

This clone was picked up a small number of times. J is TRBJ2-1 and V is TRBV14, with TRBD2 identical over 8 bases. J gave up 12 bases and V 0 bases, and 4 bases lay outside the gene matches. The CDR3 has 13 residues. Germline V gene data show CDR1 as SGHDN and CDR2 as FVKESK. CDR3 sequence reads: CASSQDVAGSQFF. The CDR3 coding sequence is TGTGCCAGCAGCCAAGACGTAGCGGGATCGCAGTTCTTC.

This chain joins TRBV5-1 and TRBJ2-2; a weak D match, TRBD1 (5 bases). The CDR3 spans 15 residues. Germline V gives CDR1 SGHRS, CDR2 YFSETQ. Trimming removed 5 bases from V and 2 bases from J, with 13 bases in between. CDR3 loop: CASRVDSENTGELFF. DNA of the CDR3: TGCGCCAGCAGGGTCGACAGTGAAAACACCGGGGAGCTGTTTTTT.

This chain joins TRBV7-2 and TRBJ2-3, with 7 bases aligning to TRBD2. Trimming cost V 2 bases and J 2 bases; bases outside gene matches: 4. CDR3 length equals 15 residues. Per the germline V gene, CDR1 is SGHTA and CDR2 is FQGNSA. CDR3 residues: CASSLRAGVTDTQYF. The CDR3, as DNA: TGTGCCAGCAGCTTAAGGGCGGGAGTCACAGATACGCAGTATTTT.

The chain has TRBV19 and TRBJ2-7, with unresolved D. The CDR3 is 12 residues long. The germline gives CDR1 LNHDA, CDR2 SQIVND (reference sequence). V dropped 4 bases and J dropped 4 bases, with 8 bases sitting between them. CDR3 in DNA: TGTGCCAGTAGTAGAGGTCCTTACGAGCAGTACTTC. This codes for CASSRGPYEQYF.

The V and J genes are TRBV4-1 and TRBJ2-5, with D hard to call. The CDR3 is 18 amino acids. The germline V gene has CDR1 MGHRA and CDR2 YSYEKL. Trimming took 0 bases from V and 7 from J, leaving 24 bases between them. CDR3 residues: CASSQDVLGSSSTGTQYF. CDR3 bases: TGCGCCAGCAGCCAAGATGTTTTAGGATCATCGTCAACGGGGACCCAGTACTTC.

The chain has TRBV5-5 and TRBJ2-7; 7 bases agree with TRBD2. V dropped 5 bases and J dropped 2; count of bases not matched to a gene: 10. The CDR3 covers 15 residues. Germline loops: CDR1 SGHKS, CDR2 YYEKEE (reference sequence). CDR3 nucleotides: TGTGCCAGCAGTTCCCTTAGCGGGCCGACCTACGAGCAGTACTTC. Protein product: CASSSLSGPTYEQYF.

Only one count was recorded for this clone. The CDR3, as DNA: TGTGCCAGCAGCTTAGCCCCCAGACACGGGAGCTCCTATAATTCACCCCTCCACTTT. Its translation: CASSLAPRHGSSYNSPLHF. The chain links TRBV7-9 to TRBJ1-6; unclear D gene. The CDR3 sequence is 19 residues long. With 0 bases removed from V and 0 bases from J, the gap between germline ends came to 15 bases. Germline CDR1 reads SEHNR; CDR2 reads FQNEAQ (reference sequence).

The rearrangement links TRBV7-2 to TRBJ2-3; D perhaps matches TRBD2 (7 bases). The CDR3 contains 15 residues. Germline CDR1 and CDR2: SGHTA and FQGNSA. V was cut by 4 bases and J by 4 bases, with 15 bases left in between. CDR3: CASSSRRGASDTQYF. In nucleotides, the CDR3 is TGTGCCAGCAGCTCCCGACGGGGGGCTTCAGATACGCAGTATTTT.

This clone occurred a few times. The chain employs TRBV7-2 and TRBJ1-5; D is unresolved. The CDR3 extends over 12 amino acids. The germline CDR1 and CDR2 sequences are SGHTA and FQGNSA. The V end was cut by 5 bases, the J end by 7 bases, with 9 bases between. The CDR3 loop is CASSQYAQPQHF. Here the CDR3 DNA reads TGTGCCAGCAGCCAATATGCACAGCCCCAGCATTTT.